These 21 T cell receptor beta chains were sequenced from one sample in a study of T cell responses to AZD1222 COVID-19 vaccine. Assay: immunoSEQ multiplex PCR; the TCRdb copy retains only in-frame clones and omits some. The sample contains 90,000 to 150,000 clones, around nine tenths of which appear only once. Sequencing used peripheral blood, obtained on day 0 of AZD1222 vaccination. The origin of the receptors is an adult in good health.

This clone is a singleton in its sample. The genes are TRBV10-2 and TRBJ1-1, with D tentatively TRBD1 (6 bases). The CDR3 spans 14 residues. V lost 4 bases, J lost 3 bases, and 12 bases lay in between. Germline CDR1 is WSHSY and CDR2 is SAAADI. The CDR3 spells CASSGVGGDTEAFF. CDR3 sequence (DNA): TGCGCCAGCAGTGGAGTAGGGGGGGACACTGAAGCTTTCTTT.

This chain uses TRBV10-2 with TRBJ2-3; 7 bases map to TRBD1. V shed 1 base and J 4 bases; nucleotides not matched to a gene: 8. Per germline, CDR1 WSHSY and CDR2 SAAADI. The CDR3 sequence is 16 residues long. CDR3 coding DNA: TGCGCCAGCAGTGAGTTGGGACAGCCCGGACCAGATACGCAGTATTTT. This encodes CASSELGQPGPDTQYF.

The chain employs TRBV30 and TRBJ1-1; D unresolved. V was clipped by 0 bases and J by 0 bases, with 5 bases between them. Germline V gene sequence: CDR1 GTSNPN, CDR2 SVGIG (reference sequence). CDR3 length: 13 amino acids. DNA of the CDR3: TGTGCCTGGAGTGTGGGCCTGAACACTGAAGCTTTCTTT. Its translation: CAWSVGLNTEAFF.

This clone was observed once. CDR3 sequence: CATQTGSNSPLHF. CDR3 in DNA: TGTGCCACCCAGACAGGGTCCAATTCACCCCTCCACTTT. This chain uses TRBV19 with TRBJ1-6, with 7 bases that match TRBD1. The CDR3 runs to 13 residues. In germline, CDR1 is LNHDA, CDR2 SQIVND (reference sequence). V shed 10 bases, J shed 7 bases, and the junction held 7 bases outside the gene matches.

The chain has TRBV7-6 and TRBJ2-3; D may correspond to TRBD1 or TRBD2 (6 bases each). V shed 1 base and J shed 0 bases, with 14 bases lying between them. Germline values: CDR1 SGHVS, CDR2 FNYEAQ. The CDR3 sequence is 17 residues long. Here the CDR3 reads CASSLGWLGGSTDTQYF. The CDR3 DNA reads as TGTGCCAGCAGCTTAGGATGGTTGGGGGGCAGCACAGATACGCAGTATTTT.

The chain's CDR3 is CASSPRDRDNEQFF. The CDR3 nucleotides are TGTGCCAGCAGCCCACGGGACAGGGACAATGAGCAGTTCTTC. V and J are TRBV3-1 (or the pseudogene TRBV3-2) and TRBJ2-1; 9 bases are a match to TRBD1. CDR1 and CDR2 (germline): LGHDT, YNNKEL (reference sequence). This CDR3 region has 14 residues. V dropped 4 bases and J dropped 5; count of bases not matched to a gene: 3.

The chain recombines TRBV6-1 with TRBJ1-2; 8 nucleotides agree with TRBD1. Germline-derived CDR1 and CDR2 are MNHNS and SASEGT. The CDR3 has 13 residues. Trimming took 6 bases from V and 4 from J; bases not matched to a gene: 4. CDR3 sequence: CASSPGTGYGYTF. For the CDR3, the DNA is TGTGCCAGCAGCCCCGGGACAGGCTATGGCTACACCTTC.

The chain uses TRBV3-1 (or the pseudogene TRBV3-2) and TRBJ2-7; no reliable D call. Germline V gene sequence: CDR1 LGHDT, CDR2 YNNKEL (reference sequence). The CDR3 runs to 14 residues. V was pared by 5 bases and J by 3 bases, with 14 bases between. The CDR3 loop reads CASSKTMGGYEQYF. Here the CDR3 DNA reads TGTGCCAGCAGCAAAACGATGGGCGGCTACGAGCAGTACTTC.

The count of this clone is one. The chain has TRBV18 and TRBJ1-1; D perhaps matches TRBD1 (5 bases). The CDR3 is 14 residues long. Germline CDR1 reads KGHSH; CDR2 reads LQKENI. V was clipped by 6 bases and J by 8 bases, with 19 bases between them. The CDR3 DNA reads TGTGCCAGCTCTCGATTAACAGGTTTCTCGGAAGCTTTCTTT. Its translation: CASSRLTGFSEAFF.

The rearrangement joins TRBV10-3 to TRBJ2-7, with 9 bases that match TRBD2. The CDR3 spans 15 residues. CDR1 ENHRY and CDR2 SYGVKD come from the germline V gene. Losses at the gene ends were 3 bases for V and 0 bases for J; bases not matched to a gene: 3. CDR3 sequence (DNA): TGTGCCATCAGTGACCGACTAGCGGCCTCCTACGAGCAGTACTTC. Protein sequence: CAISDRLAASYEQYF.

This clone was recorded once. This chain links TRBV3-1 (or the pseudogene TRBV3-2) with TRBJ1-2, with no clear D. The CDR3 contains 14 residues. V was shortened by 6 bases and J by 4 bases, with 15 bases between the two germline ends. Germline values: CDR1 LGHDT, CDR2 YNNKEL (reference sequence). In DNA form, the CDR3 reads TGTGCCAGCAGACACGGAGGGATTAGCTATGGCTACACCTTC. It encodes CASRHGGISYGYTF.

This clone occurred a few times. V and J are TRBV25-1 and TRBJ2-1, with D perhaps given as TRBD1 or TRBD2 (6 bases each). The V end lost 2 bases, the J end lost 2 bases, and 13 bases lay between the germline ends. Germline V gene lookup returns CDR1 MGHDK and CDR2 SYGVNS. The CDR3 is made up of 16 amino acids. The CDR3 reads CASSEREGGPYNEQFF. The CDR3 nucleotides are TGTGCCAGCAGTGAACGAGAGGGGGGCCCCTACAATGAGCAGTTCTTC.

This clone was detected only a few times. CDR3 bases: TGCGCCAGCGCTTCTTCCCCAGATACGCAGTATTTT. Its protein product is CASASSPDTQYF. The J gene is TRBJ2-3, the V gene TRBV10-2; D is unresolved. V was clipped by 8 bases and J by 4 bases, with 10 bases between them. Per the germline V gene, CDR1 is WSHSY and CDR2 is SAAADI. The CDR3 spans 12 residues.

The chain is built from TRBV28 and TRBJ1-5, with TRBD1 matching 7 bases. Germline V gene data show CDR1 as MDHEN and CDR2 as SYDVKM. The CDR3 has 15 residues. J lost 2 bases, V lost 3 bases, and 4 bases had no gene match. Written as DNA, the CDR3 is TGTGCCAGCAGTTTTTGGACAGGTCGCAATCAGCCCCAGCATTTT. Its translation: CASSFWTGRNQPQHF. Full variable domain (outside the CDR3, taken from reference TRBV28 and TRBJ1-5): DVKVTQSSRYLVKRTGEKVFLECVQDMDHENMFWYRQDPGLGLRLIYFSYDVKMKEKGDIPEGYSVSREKKERFSLILESASTNQTSMYLCASSFWTGRNQPQHFGDGTRLSIL.

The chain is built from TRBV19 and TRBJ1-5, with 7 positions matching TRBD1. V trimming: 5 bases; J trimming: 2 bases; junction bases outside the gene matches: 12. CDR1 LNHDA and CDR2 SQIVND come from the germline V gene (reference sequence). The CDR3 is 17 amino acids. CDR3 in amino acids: CASSPRRQGVGNQPQHF. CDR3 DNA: TGTGCCAGTAGTCCTCGACGGCAGGGGGTAGGCAATCAGCCCCAGCATTTT. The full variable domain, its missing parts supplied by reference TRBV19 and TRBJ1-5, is DGGITQSPKYLFRKEGQNVTLSCEQNLNHDAMYWYRQDPGQGLRLIYYSQIVNDFQKGDIAEGYSVSREKKESFPLTVTSAQKNPTAFYLCASSPRRQGVGNQPQHFGDGTRLSIL.

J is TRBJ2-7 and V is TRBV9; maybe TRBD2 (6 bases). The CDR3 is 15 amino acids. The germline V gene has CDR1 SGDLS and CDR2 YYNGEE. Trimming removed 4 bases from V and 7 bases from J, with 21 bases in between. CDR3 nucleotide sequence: TGTGCCAGCAGCCCACCCACCGGGACCGGGGGAGAGCAGTACTTC. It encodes CASSPPTGTGGEQYF.

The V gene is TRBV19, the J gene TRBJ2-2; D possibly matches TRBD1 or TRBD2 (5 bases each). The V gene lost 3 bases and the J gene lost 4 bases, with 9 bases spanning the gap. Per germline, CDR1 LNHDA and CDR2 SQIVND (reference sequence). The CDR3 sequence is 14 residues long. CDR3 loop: CASSMGVVTGELFF. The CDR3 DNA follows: TGTGCCAGTAGTATGGGGGTCGTCACCGGGGAGCTGTTTTTT.

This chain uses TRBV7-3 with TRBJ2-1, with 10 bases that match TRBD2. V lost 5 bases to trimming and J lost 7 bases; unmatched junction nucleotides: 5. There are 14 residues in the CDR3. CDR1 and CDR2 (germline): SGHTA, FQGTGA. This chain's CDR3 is CASSTSGRGNEQFF. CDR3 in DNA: TGTGCCAGCAGCACGAGCGGGAGGGGTAATGAGCAGTTCTTC.

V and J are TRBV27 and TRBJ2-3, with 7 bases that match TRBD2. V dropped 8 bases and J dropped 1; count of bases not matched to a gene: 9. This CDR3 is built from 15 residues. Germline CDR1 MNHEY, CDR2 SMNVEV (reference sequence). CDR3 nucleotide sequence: TGTGCCAGCCGCGAGGGAGGGTGGCGCACAGATACGCAGTATTTT. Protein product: CASREGGWRTDTQYF.

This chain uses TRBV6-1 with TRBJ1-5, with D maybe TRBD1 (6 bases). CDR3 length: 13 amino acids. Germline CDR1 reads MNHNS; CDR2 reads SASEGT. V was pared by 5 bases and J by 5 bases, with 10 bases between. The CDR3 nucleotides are TGTGCCAGCAGTCCAGGGGCGGATCAGCCCCAGCATTTT. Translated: CASSPGADQPQHF.

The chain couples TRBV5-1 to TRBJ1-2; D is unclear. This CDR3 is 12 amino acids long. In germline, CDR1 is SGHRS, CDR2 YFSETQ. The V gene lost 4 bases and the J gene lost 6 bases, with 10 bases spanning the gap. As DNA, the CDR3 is TGCGCCAGCAGCAATTTGAGGGATGGCTACACCTTC. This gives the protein CASSNLRDGYTF.